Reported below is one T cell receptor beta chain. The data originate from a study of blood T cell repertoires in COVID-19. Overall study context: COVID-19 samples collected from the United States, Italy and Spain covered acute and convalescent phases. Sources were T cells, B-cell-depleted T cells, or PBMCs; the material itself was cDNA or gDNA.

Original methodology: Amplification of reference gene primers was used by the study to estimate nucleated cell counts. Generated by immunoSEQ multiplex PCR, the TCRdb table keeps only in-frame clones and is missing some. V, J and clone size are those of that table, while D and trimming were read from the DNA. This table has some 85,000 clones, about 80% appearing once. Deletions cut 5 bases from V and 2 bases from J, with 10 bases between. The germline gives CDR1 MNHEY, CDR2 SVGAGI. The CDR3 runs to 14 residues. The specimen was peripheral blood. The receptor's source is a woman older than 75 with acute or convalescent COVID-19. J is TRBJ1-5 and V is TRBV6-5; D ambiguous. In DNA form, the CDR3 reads TGTGCCAGCAGTCCCTACGGGGGCAATCAGCCCCAGCATTTT. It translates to CASSPYGGNQPQHF.